This record covers a single T cell receptor (beta chain). Per the authors' pipeline: Nucleated cell counts were estimated from reference gene primer amplification. The table came from immunoSEQ multiplex PCR; TCRdb's copy has only in-frame clones and leaves some out. V and J calls plus clone size are reproduced from that table; the DNA served to infer D and trimming. Among a few hundred thousand clones listed, about 87% were seen once. The data were obtained in a study of blood T cell repertoires in COVID-19. The wider study: The origin of the acute and convalescent COVID-19 samples was the United States, Italy and Spain. Sources were T cells, B-cell-depleted T cells, or PBMCs; the material itself was cDNA or gDNA.

The CDR3 length is 14 residues. Germline CDR1 and CDR2: SGHRS and YFSETQ. The trim removed 8 bases at V and 1 base at J, leaving 5 bases unmatched. Sequencing was performed on peripheral blood. The chain couples TRBV5-1 to TRBJ2-5; 10 bases align to TRBD1. This TCR was sampled from a man in his fifties or sixties who had recovered from COVID-19. The CDR3 here is CASSDRGPQETQYF. DNA of the CDR3: TGCGCCAGTTCCGACAGGGGGCCCCAAGAGACCCAGTACTTC.